One sample yielded the 30 T cell receptor beta chains listed below, sequenced in a study of T-cell memory formation after mild COVID-19. TCRdb fed the 5' RACE reads into MiXCR, producing one record per CDR3 protein. The table lists about 110,000 distinct CDR3 sequences, 13% to 15% of them singletons. Sequencing used PBMCs or a T cell subset sorted from them (not recorded which). Source of these receptors: a man aged 18 to 29 who had mild COVID-19 (a few samples of this study predate the infection). Cell type and time point are not known.

This sequence joins TRBV20-1 and TRBJ1-5; D is undetermined. The CDR3 is 16 amino acids. V shed 3 bases and J shed 0 bases, with 15 bases lying between them. The V gene's germline CDR1 is DFQATT and CDR2 SNEGSKA (reference sequence). CDR3 region: CSASPAGPFSNQPQHF. CDR3 DNA: TGCAGTGCTAGTCCCGCAGGCCCATTTAGCAATCAGCCCCAGCATTTT.

By proportion, this clonotype is medium-sized. This sequence joins TRBV7-9 and TRBJ1-5, with D uncertain. V lost 5 bases and J 0 bases, leaving 17 bases between the germline ends. The CDR3 spans 17 residues. CDR1 and CDR2 from the germline V gene are SEHNR and FQNEAQ (reference sequence). Written as DNA, the CDR3 is TGTGCCAGCAGCCGTTACGAGGGCGGTTATAGCAATCAGCCCCAGCATTTT. Encoded protein: CASSRYEGGYSNQPQHF.

This clonotype was recorded a few times. V usage is TRBV7-6 and J usage is TRBJ2-1; possibly TRBD2 for D (5 bases). Germline assignment: CDR1 SGHVS and CDR2 FNYEAQ. Deletions cut 5 bases from V and 2 bases from J, with 16 bases between. This CDR3 contains 16 residues. The DNA of the CDR3 is TGTGCCAGCAGCCCCACTGGACTTAGAGCCTACAATGAGCAGTTCTTC. Its translation: CASSPTGLRAYNEQFF.

This clonotype was seen a handful of times. The J gene is TRBJ2-5, the V gene TRBV3-1; D possibly corresponds to TRBD2 (5 bases). CDR3 length: 13 amino acids. The V end lost 8 bases, the J end lost 2 bases, and 12 bases lay between the germline ends. The germline gives CDR1 LGHDT, CDR2 YNNKEL (reference sequence). CDR3 amino acids: CASEADAQETQYF. The DNA of the CDR3 is TGTGCCAGCGAAGCGGACGCACAAGAGACCCAGTACTTC.

The V call is TRBV5-5, the J call TRBJ2-1; TRBD2 matches at 8 bases. The germline V gene encodes CDR1 SGHKS and CDR2 YYEKEE (reference sequence). V gave up 4 bases and J gave up 0 bases; unmatched junction bases: 6. The CDR3 consists of 16 residues. The CDR3 region is CASSPHSGASYNEQFF. DNA for the CDR3: TGTGCCAGCAGCCCCCATAGCGGGGCCTCCTACAATGAGCAGTTCTTC.

This clonotype was picked up a small number of times. This sequence joins TRBV4-1 and TRBJ2-7, with D maybe TRBD2 (5 bases). CDR1 MGHRA and CDR2 YSYEKL come from the germline V gene. The CDR3 contains 14 residues. Deletions cut 0 bases from V and 2 bases from J, with 8 bases between. CDR3 region: CASSQDSLAYEQYF. The CDR3 DNA reads as TGCGCCAGCAGCCAAGATTCACTAGCCTACGAGCAGTACTTC.

This clonotype was seen a few times. V gene TRBV7-9 combines with J gene TRBJ2-1; TRBD1 might be the D (6 bases). Trimming removed 5 bases from V and 16 bases from J, with 15 bases in between. The CDR3 is 11 amino acids. Germline V gene sequence: CDR1 SEHNR, CDR2 FQNEAQ (reference sequence). In nucleotides, the CDR3 is TGTGCCAGCAGCCGTTTGCCGGGACACTTCTTC. It translates to CASSRLPGHFF.

In this sample, this clonotype turned up many times. This sequence joins TRBV29-1 and TRBJ2-1; D gene unclear. Looked up from germline, CDR1 is SQVTM and CDR2 is ANQGSEA. Between the trimmed V and J ends, which lost 7 bases and 2 bases, there was a span of 15 bases. The CDR3 covers 14 residues. Written as DNA, the CDR3 is TGCAGCGGTTCCGGGTCAAACGCCTACAATGAGCAGTTCTTC. It specifies CSGSGSNAYNEQFF.

J is TRBJ2-3 and V is TRBV7-8; 7 bases are a match to TRBD2. The CDR3 runs to 16 residues. CDR1 SGHVS and CDR2 FQNEAQ come from the germline V gene. The trim removed 0 bases at V and 5 bases at J, leaving 8 bases unmatched. CDR3 bases: TGTGCCAGCAGCTTAGCGCTGAGCGGGGTGGGAGATACGCAGTATTTT. Amino acid sequence: CASSLALSGVGDTQYF.

This clonotype was detected only a few times. The CDR3 nucleotides are TGCGCCAGCAGCCCCCGGCTGGGCTACGAGCAGTACTTC. This encodes CASSPRLGYEQYF. This sequence joins TRBV5-1 and TRBJ2-7; no clear D. This CDR3 region has 13 residues. Germline lookup yields CDR1 SGHRS and CDR2 YFSETQ. V was shortened by 4 bases and J by 3 bases, with 11 bases between the two germline ends.

This clonotype was seen a few times. The rearrangement joins TRBV6-5 to TRBJ2-2; the match to TRBD2 covers 8 bases. After removal of 10 bases from V and 3 bases from J, the junction contained 7 bases not matched to a gene. The germline gives CDR1 MNHEY, CDR2 SVGAGI. The CDR3 loop spans 14 amino acids. The CDR3 DNA follows: TGTGCCACCCAACGGGGGGGCGACACCGGGGAGCTGTTTTTT. Its protein is CATQRGGDTGELFF.

There are a few counts of this clonotype. The rearrangement uses TRBV6-5 and TRBJ2-7, with 11 bases that match TRBD2. With V trimmed by 4 bases and J by 1 base, 3 bases remained unmatched. Looked up from germline, CDR1 is MNHEY and CDR2 is SVGAGI. The CDR3 spans 15 residues. The CDR3 loop is CASSSLAGGSYEQYF. CDR3 coding DNA: TGTGCCAGCAGTTCCCTAGCGGGGGGATCCTACGAGCAGTACTTC.

The V gene is TRBV18, the J gene TRBJ1-2, with a weak D call TRBD1 (5 bases). Germline CDR1 is KGHSH and CDR2 is LQKENI. The V end was cut by 6 bases, the J end by 4 bases, with 15 bases between. The length of the CDR3 is 14 residues. CDR3 coding DNA: TGTGCCAGCTCCCCGCCACAGGTTCGCTATGGCTACACCTTC. This translates into CASSPPQVRYGYTF.

This clonotype was seen only a few times. This rearrangement joins TRBV20-1 to TRBJ2-7; 8 bases are a match to TRBD1. V shed 2 bases and J 2 bases; nucleotides not matched to a gene: 5. The CDR3 length is 14 residues. Germline V lookup: CDR1 DFQATT, CDR2 SNEGSKA (reference sequence). This chain's CDR3 is CSARRTGGPYEQYF. The CDR3 region has the DNA TGCAGTGCTAGACGAACAGGGGGACCCTACGAGCAGTACTTC.

The J gene is TRBJ2-3, the V gene TRBV7-9; 7 nucleotides align to TRBD1. CDR1 is SEHNR, CDR2 FQNEAQ, per germline (reference sequence). Trimming cost V 6 bases and J 5 bases; bases outside gene matches: 8. This CDR3 has 14 residues. The CDR3 sequence is CASSGTGVLDTQYF. CDR3 bases: TGTGCCAGCAGTGGTACAGGGGTTTTAGATACGCAGTATTTT.

This clonotype has at least ten counts. The V and J genes are TRBV6-6 and TRBJ2-2; the match to TRBD2 covers 8 bases. The germline V gene encodes CDR1 MNHNY and CDR2 SVGAGI (reference sequence). V trimming: 2 bases; J trimming: 1 base; junction bases outside the gene matches: 3. The CDR3 is 16 amino acids. The CDR3 here is CASSYGLAGNTGELFF. The DNA for the CDR3 is TGTGCCAGCAGTTACGGGCTAGCGGGGAACACCGGGGAGCTGTTTTTT.

This clonotype has a handful of counts. V usage is TRBV13 and J usage is TRBJ1-1; D possibly corresponds to TRBD1 (5 bases). Deletions cut 2 bases from V and 2 bases from J, with 15 bases between. Germline V CDR1 and CDR2: PRHDT, FYEKMQ (reference sequence). The CDR3 covers 16 residues. The CDR3 region has the DNA TGTGCCAGCAGCTTATTCGCGGGGGTTCAAAACACTGAAGCTTTCTTT. This encodes CASSLFAGVQNTEAFF. The complete variable domain, with remaining parts taken from reference TRBV13 and TRBJ1-1, reads AAGVIQSPRHLIKEKRETATLKCYPIPRHDTVYWYQQGPGQDPQFLISFYEKMQSDKGSIPDRFSAQQFSDYHSELNMSSLELGDSALYFCASSLFAGVQNTEAFFGQGTRLTVV.

This clonotype was counted a few times. The genes are TRBV3-1 and TRBJ1-2; D remains unclear. This CDR3 is 15 amino acids long. The V end lost 5 bases, the J end lost 4 bases, and 17 bases lay between the germline ends. Germline V CDR1 and CDR2: LGHDT, YNNKEL (reference sequence). CDR3 amino acids: CASSSFGPDSYGYTF. In nucleotides, the CDR3 is TGTGCCAGCAGCTCTTTCGGGCCGGACTCCTATGGCTACACCTTC.

This clonotype was counted between two and nine times. The chain carries TRBV2 and TRBJ1-4, with 8 positions matching TRBD1. This CDR3 is built from 18 residues. From germline, CDR1 is SNHLY and CDR2 FYNNEI. V dropped 5 bases and J dropped 0; count of bases not matched to a gene: 11. As DNA, the CDR3 is TGTGCCAGCAGTTGGGACAGGTCGGTGCATACAACTAATGAAAAACTGTTTTTT. This gives the protein CASSWDRSVHTTNEKLFF. Full variable domain (rest looked up from reference TRBV2 and TRBJ1-4): EPEVTQTPSHQVTQMGQEVILRCVPISNHLYFYWYRQILGQKVEFLVSFYNNEISEKSEIFDDQFSVERPDGSNFTLKIRSTKLEDSAMYFCASSWDRSVHTTNEKLFFGSGTQLSVL.

V usage is TRBV27 and J usage is TRBJ2-3; TRBD1 agrees at 9 bases. CDR1 is MNHEY and CDR2 is SMNVEV in the germline V gene (reference sequence). V was clipped by 7 bases and J by 4 bases; unmatched bases: 9. The CDR3 totals 15 residues. This chain's CDR3 is CASITRDREPDTQYF. The DNA for the CDR3 is TGTGCCAGCATCACGCGGGACAGGGAACCAGATACGCAGTATTTT.

V gene TRBV12-3 or TRBV12-4 combines with J gene TRBJ2-7, with 9 bases that match TRBD2. V lost 5 bases, J lost 3 bases, and 11 bases stayed unmatched. The CDR3 is 16 residues long. This CDR3 reads CASSAPAGGPVYEQYF. CDR3 DNA sequence: TGTGCCAGCAGTGCTCCGGCGGGGGGGCCCGTCTACGAGCAGTACTTC.

The rearrangement uses TRBV5-1 and TRBJ2-2, with a tentative D call TRBD1 (5 bases). The CDR3 loop spans 15 amino acids. Germline CDR1 SGHRS, CDR2 YFSETQ. V lost 4 bases and J 0 bases, leaving 10 bases between the germline ends. The CDR3, as DNA: TGCGCCAGCAGCCTCCGGACAACGAACACCGGGGAGCTGTTTTTT. Translating gives CASSLRTTNTGELFF. The entire variable domain, with the rest obtained from reference TRBV5-1 and TRBJ2-2, is as follows: KAGVTQTPRYLIKTRGQQVTLSCSPISGHRSVSWYQQTPGQGLQFLFEYFSETQRNKGNFPGRFSGRQFSNSRSEMNVSTLELGDSALYLCASSLRTTNTGELFFGEGSRLTVL.

This clonotype was detected only a few times. The chain uses TRBV6-1 and TRBJ1-5, with TRBD1 matching over 9 bases. V gave up 3 bases and J gave up 0 bases; unmatched junction bases: 9. The CDR3 spans 18 residues. Germline V gene data show CDR1 as MNHNS and CDR2 as SASEGT. DNA of the CDR3: TGTGCCAGCAGTGACGGACAGGGGTCTCCCTATAGCAATCAGCCCCAGCATTTT. Residues: CASSDGQGSPYSNQPQHF.

The chain joins TRBV11-3 to TRBJ2-1, with 10 bases that match TRBD2. This CDR3 comprises 15 residues. With V trimmed by 6 bases and J by 6 bases, 8 bases remained unmatched. Germline V gene lookup returns CDR1 SGHNT and CDR2 YENEEA. This CDR3 reads CASSHWTSGTNEQFF. CDR3 bases: TGTGCCAGCAGTCATTGGACTAGCGGAACCAATGAGCAGTTCTTC. The full variable domain, completed using reference TRBV11-3 and TRBJ2-1, is EAGVVQSPRYKIIEKKQPVAFWCNPISGHNTLYWYLQNLGQGPELLIRYENEEAVDDSQLPKDRFSAERLKGVDSTLKIQPAELGDSAVYLCASSHWTSGTNEQFFGPGTRLTVL.

This clonotype was seen repeatedly, ten times or more. The chain carries TRBV13 and TRBJ2-7; 8 positions agree with TRBD1. V trimming: 5 bases; J trimming: 3 bases; junction bases outside the gene matches: 6. The CDR3 loop spans 14 amino acids. Germline loops: CDR1 PRHDT, CDR2 FYEKMQ (reference sequence). The chain's CDR3 is CASSRRQGNYEQYF. DNA for the CDR3: TGTGCCAGCAGCCGCCGACAGGGGAACTACGAGCAGTACTTC.

This rearrangement joins TRBV5-1 to TRBJ1-2; TRBD1 is a possible D gene (5 bases). Trimming removed 0 bases at V and 0 bases at J, with 21 bases between. Germline V gives CDR1 SGHRS, CDR2 YFSETQ. The CDR3 is 19 residues long. CDR3 DNA sequence: TGCGCCAGCAGCTTGGTTTCGCAGGGTAGGACGGGGACTAACTATGGCTACACCTTC. Translation gives CASSLVSQGRTGTNYGYTF.

This clonotype has only a few counts. The chain's CDR3 is CASKGHSGTDTQYF. CDR3 coding DNA: TGTGCCAGCAAAGGGCATAGCGGCACAGATACGCAGTATTTT. The chain recombines TRBV6-6 with TRBJ2-3; the D gene is possibly TRBD2 (5 bases). Germline V gene data show CDR1 as MNHNY and CDR2 as SVGAGI (reference sequence). V was trimmed by 7 bases and J by 1 base, leaving 12 bases between them. The CDR3 is made up of 14 amino acids.

The chain employs TRBV4-1 and TRBJ2-3, with 8 bases matching TRBD2. CDR1 is MGHRA, CDR2 YSYEKL, per germline. The length of the CDR3 is 17 residues. Trimming at V came to 1 base and at J to 2 bases, leaving 8 bases not matched to a gene. CDR3 protein: CASSQAHGGVDTDTQYF. Written as DNA, the CDR3 is TGCGCCAGCAGCCAAGCTCACGGGGGGGTAGACACAGATACGCAGTATTTT.

This clonotype has only a few counts. J is TRBJ2-7 and V is TRBV12-3 or TRBV12-4; TRBD1 matches at 7 bases. J gave up 0 bases and V 5 bases, and 7 bases lay outside the gene matches. The CDR3 totals 15 residues. The CDR3 DNA is TGTGCCAGCAGTCCCCGAGGGGGCGACTCCTACGAGCAGTACTTC. Its protein product is CASSPRGGDSYEQYF.

This clonotype was recorded a few times. V gene TRBV11-2 combines with J gene TRBJ2-7; perhaps TRBD1 as D (5 bases). Germline V gene data show CDR1 as SGHAT and CDR2 as FQNNGV. Trimming took off 1 base at V and 3 bases at J, with 10 bases between the two ends. The CDR3 contains 14 residues. The CDR3 DNA reads as TGTGCCAGCAGCTTAGCCCCAGGGCACTACGAGCAGTACTTC. This encodes CASSLAPGHYEQYF.